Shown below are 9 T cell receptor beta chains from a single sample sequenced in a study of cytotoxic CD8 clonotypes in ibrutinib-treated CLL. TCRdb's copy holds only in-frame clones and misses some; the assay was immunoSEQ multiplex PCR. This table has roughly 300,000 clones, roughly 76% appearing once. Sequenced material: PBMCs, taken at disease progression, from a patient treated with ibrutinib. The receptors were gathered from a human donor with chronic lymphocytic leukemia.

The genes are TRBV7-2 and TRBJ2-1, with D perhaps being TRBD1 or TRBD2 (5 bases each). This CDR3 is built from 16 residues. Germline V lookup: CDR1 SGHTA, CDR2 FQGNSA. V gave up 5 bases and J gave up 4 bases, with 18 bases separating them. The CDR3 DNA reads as TGTGCCAGCAGCCCGCCCGGGACGGCTTGGTACAATGAGCAGTTCTTC. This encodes CASSPPGTAWYNEQFF.

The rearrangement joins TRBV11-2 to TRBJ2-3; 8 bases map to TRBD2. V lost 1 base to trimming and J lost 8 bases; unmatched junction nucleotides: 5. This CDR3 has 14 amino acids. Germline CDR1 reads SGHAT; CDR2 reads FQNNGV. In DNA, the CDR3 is TGTGCCAGCAGCTTAGCAGCGGGGGACACTACGCAGTATTTT. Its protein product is CASSLAAGDTTQYF.

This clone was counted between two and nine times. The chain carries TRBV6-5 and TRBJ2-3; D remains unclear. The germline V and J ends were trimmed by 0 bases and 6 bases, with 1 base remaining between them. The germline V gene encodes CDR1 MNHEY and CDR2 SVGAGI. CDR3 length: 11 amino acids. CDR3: CASSYSDTQYF. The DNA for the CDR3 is TGTGCCAGCAGTTACTCCGATACGCAGTATTTT.

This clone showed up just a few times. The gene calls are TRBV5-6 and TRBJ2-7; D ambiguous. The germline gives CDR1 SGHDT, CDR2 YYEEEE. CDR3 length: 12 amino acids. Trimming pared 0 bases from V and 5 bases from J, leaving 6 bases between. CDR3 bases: TGTGCCAGCAGCTTGGCTGGGAACGAGCAGTACTTC. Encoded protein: CASSLAGNEQYF.

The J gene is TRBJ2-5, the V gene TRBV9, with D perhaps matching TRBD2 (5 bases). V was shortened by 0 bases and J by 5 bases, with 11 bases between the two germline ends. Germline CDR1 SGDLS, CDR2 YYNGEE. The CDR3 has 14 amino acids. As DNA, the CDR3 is TGTGCCAGCAGCGTAGCAGTCGGGGTCGAGACCCAGTACTTC. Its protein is CASSVAVGVETQYF.

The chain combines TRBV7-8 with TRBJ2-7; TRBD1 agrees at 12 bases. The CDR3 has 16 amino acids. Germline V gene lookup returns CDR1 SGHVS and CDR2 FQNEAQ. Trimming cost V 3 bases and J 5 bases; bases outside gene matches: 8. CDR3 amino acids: CASSFYRDRGPDEQYF. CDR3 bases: TGTGCCAGCAGCTTTTACCGGGACAGGGGGCCAGACGAGCAGTACTTC.

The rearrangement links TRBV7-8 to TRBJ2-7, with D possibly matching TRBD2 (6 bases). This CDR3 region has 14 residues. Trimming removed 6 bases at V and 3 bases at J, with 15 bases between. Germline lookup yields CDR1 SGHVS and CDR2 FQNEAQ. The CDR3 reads CASRSGTGLYEQYF. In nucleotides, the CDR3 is TGTGCCAGCAGGTCCGGGACTGGCCTCTACGAGCAGTACTTC.

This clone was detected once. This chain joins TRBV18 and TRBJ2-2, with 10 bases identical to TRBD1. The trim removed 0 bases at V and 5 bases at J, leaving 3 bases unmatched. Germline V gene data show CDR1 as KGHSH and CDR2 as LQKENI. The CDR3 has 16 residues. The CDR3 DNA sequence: TGTGCCAGCTCACCACCTGACAGGGGGCTTACCGGGGAGCTGTTTTTT. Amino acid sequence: CASSPPDRGLTGELFF.

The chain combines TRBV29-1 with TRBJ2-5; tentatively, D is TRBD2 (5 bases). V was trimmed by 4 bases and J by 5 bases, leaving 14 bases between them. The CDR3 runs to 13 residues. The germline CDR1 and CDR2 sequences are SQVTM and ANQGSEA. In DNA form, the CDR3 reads TGCAGCGTTGTTCAGGCTAGCATGGAGACCCAGTACTTC. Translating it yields CSVVQASMETQYF. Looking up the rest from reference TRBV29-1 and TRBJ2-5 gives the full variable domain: SAVISQKPSRDICQRGTSLTIQCQVDSQVTMMFWYRQQPGQSLTLIATANQGSEATYESGFVIDKFPISRPNLTFSTLTVSNMSPEDSSIYLCSVVQASMETQYFGPGTRLLVL.